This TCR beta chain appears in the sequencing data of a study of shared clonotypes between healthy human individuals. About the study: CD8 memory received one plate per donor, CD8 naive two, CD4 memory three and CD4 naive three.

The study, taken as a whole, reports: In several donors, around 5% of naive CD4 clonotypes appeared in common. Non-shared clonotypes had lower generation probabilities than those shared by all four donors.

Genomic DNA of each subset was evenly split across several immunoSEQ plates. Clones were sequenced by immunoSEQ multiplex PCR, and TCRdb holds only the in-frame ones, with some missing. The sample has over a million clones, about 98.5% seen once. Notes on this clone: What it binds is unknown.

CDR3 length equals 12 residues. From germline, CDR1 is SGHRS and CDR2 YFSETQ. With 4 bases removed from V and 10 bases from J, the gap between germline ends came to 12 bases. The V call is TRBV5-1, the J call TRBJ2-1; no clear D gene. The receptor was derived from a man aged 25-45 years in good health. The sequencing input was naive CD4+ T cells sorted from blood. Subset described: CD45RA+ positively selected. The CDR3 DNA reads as TGCGCCAGCAGCGCCCCCAGGACGGAGCAGTTCTTC. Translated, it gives CASSAPRTEQFF.